These 3 T cell receptor beta chains came from one sample sequenced in a study of T-cell reconstitution after alpha-beta-depleted transplantation in children. Preparation of the TCRbeta library involved a method that used unique molecular identifiers. TCRdb re-called the PCR reads with MiXCR, one entry per CDR3 protein. The sample lists about 690,000 distinct CDR3 sequences; roughly 17% were seen once. The specimen comprised PBMCs from the stem cell graft donor, sampled from the stem cell graft. The receptors were sampled from a human donor who donated a stem cell graft to a child with acute myeloid leukemia.

This clonotype was detected a few times. The chain carries TRBV5-1 and TRBJ1-1; 8 bases agree with TRBD1. The germline gives CDR1 SGHRS, CDR2 YFSETQ. Unmatched junction bases numbered 8, after V lost 4 bases and J lost 6 bases. The CDR3 runs to 14 residues. CDR3 residues: CASSPDRGYAEAFF. CDR3 in DNA: TGCGCCAGCAGCCCTGACAGGGGCTACGCTGAAGCTTTCTTT.

Ten or more counts support this clonotype. The chain recombines TRBV20-1 with TRBJ2-1, with D unclear. CDR3 length equals 16 residues. V lost 5 bases and J 0 bases, leaving 17 bases between the germline ends. Germline assignment: CDR1 DFQATT and CDR2 SNEGSKA (reference sequence). In nucleotides, the CDR3 is TGCAGTGCTCTCCGACGGGCACAGAGCTCCTACAATGAGCAGTTCTTC. Amino acid sequence: CSALRRAQSSYNEQFF.

This clonotype occurred many times. This chain joins TRBV7-2 and TRBJ2-5; D is possibly TRBD2 (5 bases). From germline, CDR1 is SGHTA and CDR2 FQGNSA. Trimming removed 5 bases at V and 1 base at J, with 8 bases between. CDR3 length: 13 amino acids. CDR3 region: CASSAGFQETQYF. DNA for the CDR3: TGTGCCAGCAGCGCGGGCTTCCAAGAGACCCAGTACTTC. Based on the CDR3 plus reference TRBV7-2 and TRBJ2-5, the full variable domain is GAGVSQSPSNKVTEKGKDVELRCDPISGHTALYWYRQSLGQGLEFLIYFQGNSAPDKSGLPSDRFSAERTGGSVSTLTIQRTQQEDSAVYLCASSAGFQETQYFGPGTRLLVL.